The 12 T cell receptor beta chains below were found in one sample sequenced in a study of cytomegalovirus exposure and HLA in healthy donors. It was with 60 Vbeta and 13 Jbeta primers that the PCR ran. Sequencing used immunoSEQ multiplex PCR; TCRdb keeps in-frame clones, though not all of them. The sample shows fewer than 150,000 clones, approximately 62% of them seen only once. The material sequenced was PBMCs. The receptors shown here come from a human donor in good health.

This sequence joins TRBV27 and TRBJ2-7; the match to TRBD2 covers 11 bases. The CDR3 has 15 residues. Trimming cost V 5 bases and J 2 bases; bases outside gene matches: 5. Germline V gene data show CDR1 as MNHEY and CDR2 as SMNVEV (reference sequence). The CDR3 loop is CASSITSGSTYEQYF. Written as DNA, the CDR3 is TGTGCCAGCAGTATCACTAGCGGGAGTACCTACGAGCAGTACTTC.

J is TRBJ2-5 and V is TRBV5-4; TRBD2 matches at 13 bases. Per germline, CDR1 SGHNT and CDR2 YYREEE (reference sequence). The CDR3 covers 15 residues. Trimming at V came to 4 bases and at J to 5 bases, leaving 5 bases not matched to a gene. In DNA form, the CDR3 reads TGTGCCAGCAGCCCGACGACTAGCGGGGGGGAGACCCAGTACTTC. This sequence encodes CASSPTTSGGETQYF.

In DNA, the CDR3 is TGTGCCAGCAGCGCGGAGCCCCAAGAGACCCAGTACTTC. As protein: CASSAEPQETQYF. The chain is built from TRBV9 and TRBJ2-5; D uncertain. This CDR3 spans 13 amino acids. Germline V gives CDR1 SGDLS, CDR2 YYNGEE. Trimming took off 3 bases at V and 1 base at J, with 7 bases between the two ends.

The chain links TRBV10-3 to TRBJ1-4, with TRBD1 matching 10 bases. The CDR3 runs to 16 residues. The V gene's germline CDR1 is ENHRY and CDR2 SYGVKD. V dropped 6 bases and J dropped 2; count of bases not matched to a gene: 6. CDR3 nucleotides: TGTGCCATCAGCCAGACAGGGGGCAGGACTAATGAAAAACTGTTTTTT. Translating gives CAISQTGGRTNEKLFF.

The chain combines TRBV7-9 with TRBJ2-5, with unresolved D. Germline CDR1 reads SEHNR; CDR2 reads FQNEAQ (reference sequence). The CDR3 is 10 amino acids. The V and J ends lost 11 bases and 5 bases respectively, with 9 bases between them. The CDR3 nucleotides are TGTGCCTGTGACACGGAGACCCAGTACTTC. Protein: CACDTETQYF. Combining the CDR3 with reference TRBV7-9 and TRBJ2-5 gives the whole variable domain DTGVSQNPRHKITKRGQNVTFRCDPISEHNRLYWYRQTLGQGPEFLTYFQNEAQLEKSRLLSDRFSAERPKGSFSTLEIQRTEQGDSAMYLCACDTETQYFGPGTRLLVL.

The chain is built from TRBV9 and TRBJ1-2, with TRBD1 matching over 7 bases. Germline V gene sequence: CDR1 SGDLS, CDR2 YYNGEE. This CDR3 contains 14 residues. J lost 4 bases, V lost 4 bases, and 7 bases had no gene match. The CDR3 protein is CASSTPTGVYGYTF. The CDR3 bases are TGTGCCAGCAGCACCCCTACAGGGGTCTATGGCTACACCTTC.

The gene calls are TRBV2 and TRBJ2-5, with 7 bases fitting TRBD2. V was clipped by 7 bases and J by 3 bases; unmatched bases: 5. CDR3 length: 13 amino acids. Per germline, CDR1 SNHLY and CDR2 FYNNEI. Here the CDR3 reads CASTRDYEETQYF. The DNA for the CDR3 is TGTGCCAGCACCCGGGACTATGAAGAGACCCAGTACTTC. The variable domain in full, completed from reference TRBV2 and TRBJ2-5, reads EPEVTQTPSHQVTQMGQEVILRCVPISNHLYFYWYRQILGQKVEFLVSFYNNEISEKSEIFDDQFSVERPDGSNFTLKIRSTKLEDSAMYFCASTRDYEETQYFGPGTRLLVL.

The V and J genes are TRBV7-2 and TRBJ1-1; D uncertain. Trimming cost V 5 bases and J 1 base, with 11 bases left between them. Germline assignment: CDR1 SGHTA and CDR2 FQGNSA. The CDR3 sequence is 14 residues long. CDR3 protein: CASSPGLSNTEAFF. DNA for the CDR3: TGTGCCAGCAGCCCTGGACTGTCGAACACTGAAGCTTTCTTT.

This chain links TRBV9 with TRBJ2-1; D not certain. There are 14 residues in the CDR3. Germline CDR1 SGDLS, CDR2 YYNGEE. V was clipped by 0 bases and J by 8 bases, with 12 bases between them. The CDR3 reads CASSVAPPPDEQFF. CDR3 in DNA: TGTGCCAGCAGCGTAGCTCCCCCTCCCGATGAGCAGTTCTTC.

This clone was observed a few times. The V call is TRBV18, the J call TRBJ2-7; D is possibly TRBD1 (5 bases). The CDR3 totals 16 residues. Trimming took 2 bases from V and 5 from J, leaving 19 bases between them. Germline V gene sequence: CDR1 KGHSH, CDR2 LQKENI. CDR3 sequence reads: CASSPARSGQIHEQYF. The CDR3 DNA is TGTGCCAGCTCACCAGCTCGGTCAGGGCAAATCCACGAGCAGTACTTC.

The V call is TRBV29-1, the J call TRBJ1-5; TRBD1 aligns across 8 bases. The CDR3 is made up of 15 amino acids. The V and J ends lost 4 bases and 0 bases, in that order; junction bases with no gene match: 5. Germline CDR1 is SQVTM and CDR2 is ANQGSEA. DNA of the CDR3: TGCAGCGTTGGCTTGACAGGGGATAGCAATCAGCCCCAGCATTTT. Its translation: CSVGLTGDSNQPQHF.

As concerns this clone: One end of the junction is discordant with germline, which a read error may explain. The chain has TRBV6-6 and TRBJ1-4; D is unresolved. Per germline, CDR1 MNHNY and CDR2 SVGAGI (reference sequence). The CDR3 is made up of 12 amino acids. DNA of the CDR3: TGTGCCAGCAGTTACTCGTCTGGGAGCTGGCGTTTT. Amino acids: CASSYSSGSWRF.